This T cell receptor beta chain comes out of a study of cytomegalovirus exposure and HLA in healthy donors (dated by TCRdb to the late 2010s). For the study in its entirety: The 500 to 800 repertoires of the first cohort and the 95 to 150 validation repertoires were produced on the same platform, according to a later analysis. The study aimed to test whether signatures of past pathogen exposure could be identified by cataloging public T cell receptors. Along with the approximately 650-subject first cohort, a separate validation cohort of over 90 different subjects was used. The study combined high-throughput TCR immunosequencing, statistical association of individual TCRs with disease status, and machine learning to predict cytomegalovirus infection status. What the authors observed across the whole study: Most TCR sequences were seen in very few donors, while some public TCRs were found in many individuals. A later analysis found that TCRs clustered in the first cohort also tended to co-occur in the 95 to 150 validation repertoires, with 94% of cluster scores above 0. In vitro tests confirmed that three of the cytomegalovirus-associated TCR beta chains recognize cytomegalovirus antigens. The study gave a list of around 170 TCR beta chains associated with cytomegalovirus. The authors suggested that the approach could potentially be generalized to other disease states and immunological phenotypes. A later analysis had no HLA typing for the validation cohort, so co-occurrence there was scored across all 110 or so repertoires. Cytomegalovirus status was reported to be diagnosed by the classifier with high specificity and sensitivity in both the original and validation cohorts.

A word on this clone: No antigen is known for it. No base qualities exist here, and no much larger clone lies one base off it.

From V the trimming removes 7 bases and from J it removes 4 bases, while the gene matches leave 2 bases of the junction unaccounted for. The CDR3 starts with the cysteine, ends with the phenylalanine, and has 13 residues. The sequence is cut down to CDR3 DNA, 39 bases in frame from base 1. Looking up the germline V gene yields CDR1 MDHEN and CDR2 SYDVKM. The library came from the immunoSEQ multiplex PCR assay. Concerning the study's data processing: To diagnose cytomegalovirus status from the catalog of TCR beta chain sequences, a statistical classification framework was built. This immuneACCESS table, as held by TCRdb, lists in-frame sequences with V and J called but not all clones. Of the missing ones, under half trace to an unresolved V gene in checked studies; the others have no known cause. Clone size and the V and J calls come from that table; the DNA yielded D and trimming. This sample holds 240,000 or so clones; approximately 86% were observed only once. The ten biggest clones cover roughly 1.2% of the sample.

The donors belonged to the validation cohort of around 120 subjects, which was separate from the roughly 670-subject first cohort. The chain links TRBV28 with TRBJ2-3; 10 nucleotides in the junction match TRBD2. Sequenced: PBMCs. The TCR was taken from a young woman in good health and CMV-seropositive. The sequenced DNA: TGTGCCAGCACCCTAGCGGGAGCAGATACGCAGTATTTT. Its product reads: CASTLAGADTQYF.